This passage covers 24 T cell receptor beta chains from one sample sequenced in a study of cytomegalovirus exposure and HLA in healthy donors (dated by TCRdb to 2017 to 2019). The receptor library was made with the immunoSEQ multiplex PCR assay. For the multiplex PCR, a mixture combining 60 forward primers for TCR Vbeta segments and 13 reverse primers for TCR Jbeta segments was used. TCRdb provides this immuneACCESS table in a form limited to in-frame rearrangements. Some clones are lacking; in checked studies, under half of them reflect an unresolved V gene, and why the rest are absent is not known. The sample contains approximately 80,000 clones, roughly 75% of them found a single time. In total, the top ten clones hold roughly 4.2% of the sample. The sample comprised PBMCs. These TCRs come from a man between 60 and 75 years old in good health and CMV-seronegative.

The chain combines TRBV6-1 with TRBJ2-7, with 8 bases matching TRBD1. Trimming removed 10 bases from V and 4 bases from J; junction bases left unmatched: 12. The germline V gene encodes CDR1 MNHNS and CDR2 SASEGT. The CDR3 length is 14 residues. CDR3 nucleotides: TGTGCCACCAGCCAGAACAGGGGGGAATACGAGCAGTACTTC. This codes for CATSQNRGEYEQYF.

The chain employs TRBV25-1 and TRBJ1-4, with 7 bases that match TRBD1. CDR3 length: 17 residues. Germline loops: CDR1 MGHDK, CDR2 SYGVNS. J was trimmed by 7 bases and V by 5 bases; bases with no gene match: 16. CDR3 amino acids: CASSQGEGKQRPEKLFF. The DNA for the CDR3 is TGTGCCAGCAGTCAGGGGGAAGGTAAACAGCGTCCTGAAAAACTGTTTTTT.

The V gene is TRBV5-6, the J gene TRBJ1-1; 9 positions agree with TRBD1. Germline V gene data show CDR1 as SGHDT and CDR2 as YYEEEE. The CDR3 runs 15 residues. J gave up 8 bases and V 1 base, and 9 bases lay outside the gene matches. CDR3: CASSLYGQGSAEAFF. The CDR3 coding sequence is TGTGCCAGCAGCTTGTACGGACAGGGGAGCGCCGAAGCTTTCTTT. Variable domain in full (rest from reference TRBV5-6 and TRBJ1-1): DAGVTQSPTHLIKTRGQQVTLRCSPKSGHDTVSWYQQALGQGPQFIFQYYEEEERQRGNFPDRFSGHQFPNYSSELNVNALLLGDSALYLCASSLYGQGSAEAFFGQGTRLTVV.

The rearrangement joins TRBV7-3 to TRBJ1-1; the D is unclear. V dropped 0 bases and J dropped 10 bases, with 12 bases sitting between them. The CDR3 sequence is 13 residues long. Germline CDR1 is SGHTA and CDR2 is FQGTGA. CDR3 sequence (DNA): TGTGCCAGCAGCTTAACGAGGCAAGGAGTAGCTTTCTTT. Its protein is CASSLTRQGVAFF.

The chain combines TRBV2 with TRBJ2-7; possible D gene TRBD1, 5 bases. The length of the CDR3 is 12 residues. The V end was cut by 6 bases, the J end by 6 bases, with 12 bases between. Germline CDR1 SNHLY, CDR2 FYNNEI. The CDR3 sequence: CASSRGRAEQYF. For the CDR3, the DNA is TGTGCCAGCAGCCGAGGCAGGGCCGAGCAGTACTTC.

This sequence joins TRBV7-3 and TRBJ2-2, with D unresolved. CDR1 is SGHTA, CDR2 FQGTGA, per germline. V was pared by 5 bases and J by 3 bases, with 16 bases between. CDR3 length: 16 residues. The CDR3 DNA reads as TGTGCCAGCAGCCAAAGAGGCCCCCCTCACACCGGGGAGCTGTTTTTT. Amino acid sequence: CASSQRGPPHTGELFF. The complete variable domain, with remaining parts taken from reference TRBV7-3 and TRBJ2-2, reads GAGVSQTPSNKVTEKGKYVELRCDPISGHTALYWYRQSLGQGPEFLIYFQGTGAADDSGLPNDRFFAVRPEGSVSTLKIQRTERGDSAVYLCASSQRGPPHTGELFFGEGSRLTVL.

The chain links TRBV30 to TRBJ1-1; a possible D gene is TRBD1 (6 bases). The CDR3 contains 16 residues. Trimming took 0 bases from V and 4 from J, leaving 18 bases between them. CDR1 GTSNPN and CDR2 SVGIG come from the germline V gene (reference sequence). CDR3 protein: CAWSVRVGGLSTEAFF. CDR3 nucleotide sequence: TGTGCCTGGAGTGTACGAGTCGGGGGGCTGTCCACTGAAGCTTTCTTT.

There are a few counts of this clone. The V gene is TRBV6-1, the J gene TRBJ1-1; D may be TRBD1 (6 bases). The CDR3 is 15 residues long. Trimming removed 4 bases at V and 1 base at J, with 13 bases between. In germline, CDR1 is MNHNS, CDR2 SASEGT. CDR3 region: CASSANRVPNTEAFF. The CDR3 DNA reads TGTGCCAGCAGTGCAAACAGGGTCCCGAACACTGAAGCTTTCTTT.

This chain joins TRBV10-3 and TRBJ2-7; TRBD1 matches at 9 bases. J gave up 4 bases and V 3 bases, and 7 bases lay outside the gene matches. This CDR3 region has 15 residues. CDR1 is ENHRY and CDR2 is SYGVKD in the germline V gene. The CDR3: CAISEGGTGPYEQYF. The CDR3 nucleotides read TGTGCCATCAGTGAAGGCGGGACAGGGCCTTACGAGCAGTACTTC.

The gene calls are TRBV19 and TRBJ2-5; 9 bases are a match to TRBD2. V gave up 5 bases and J gave up 4 bases; unmatched junction bases: 2. This CDR3 contains 13 residues. Germline CDR1 LNHDA, CDR2 SQIVND (reference sequence). Written as DNA, the CDR3 is TGTGCCAGTAGTCAAGCGGGGGGAGAGACCCAGTACTTC. Its protein product is CASSQAGGETQYF.

The chain has TRBV11-3 and TRBJ1-1; D not resolved. The V end lost 3 bases, the J end lost 0 bases, and 5 bases lay between the germline ends. In germline, CDR1 is SGHNT, CDR2 YENEEA. CDR3 length: 13 residues. The CDR3 loop is CASSFNMNTEAFF. The CDR3 region has the DNA TGTGCCAGCAGCTTCAACATGAACACTGAAGCTTTCTTT.

This chain joins TRBV11-1 and TRBJ2-7; 7 bases line up with TRBD2. CDR3 size: 17 residues. In germline, CDR1 is SGHAT, CDR2 FQDESV (reference sequence). V lost 3 bases, J lost 4 bases, and 15 bases stayed unmatched. For the CDR3, the DNA is TGTGCCAGCAGCTTGGAGAAAGAGACGGGGGGTTTGTACGAGCAGTACTTC. This gives the protein CASSLEKETGGLYEQYF.

J is TRBJ2-1 and V is TRBV30; D is unclear. Deletions cut 5 bases from V and 0 bases from J, with 14 bases between. The CDR3 consists of 15 residues. Germline CDR1 GTSNPN, CDR2 SVGIG (reference sequence). Here the CDR3 DNA reads TGTGCCTGGCGCCCCATTCCGAGCTCCTACAATGAGCAGTTCTTC. This encodes CAWRPIPSSYNEQFF.

The chain links TRBV11-3 to TRBJ2-1, with 9 bases identical to TRBD2. J was trimmed by 4 bases and V by 5 bases; bases with no gene match: 6. This CDR3 spans 15 amino acids. Germline V CDR1 and CDR2: SGHNT, YENEEA. The CDR3: CASSPRLAVYNEQFF. The CDR3 nucleotides read TGTGCCAGCAGCCCGCGACTAGCGGTATACAATGAGCAGTTCTTC. The whole variable domain, filled in from reference TRBV11-3 and TRBJ2-1, reads EAGVVQSPRYKIIEKKQPVAFWCNPISGHNTLYWYLQNLGQGPELLIRYENEEAVDDSQLPKDRFSAERLKGVDSTLKIQPAELGDSAVYLCASSPRLAVYNEQFFGPGTRLTVL.

This rearrangement joins TRBV7-9 to TRBJ2-5; D might be TRBD2 (6 bases). CDR1 is SEHNR, CDR2 FQNEAQ, per germline (reference sequence). This CDR3 contains 14 residues. V lost 4 bases and J 5 bases, leaving 14 bases between the germline ends. The CDR3 here is CASSSGTSGETQYF. In DNA form, the CDR3 reads TGTGCCAGCAGCTCAGGGACGAGCGGGGAGACCCAGTACTTC. Full variable domain (rest looked up from reference TRBV7-9 and TRBJ2-5): DTGVSQNPRHKITKRGQNVTFRCDPISEHNRLYWYRQTLGQGPEFLTYFQNEAQLEKSRLLSDRFSAERPKGSFSTLEIQRTEQGDSAMYLCASSSGTSGETQYFGPGTRLLVL.

In DNA, the CDR3 is TGTGCCAGCTCACCACCGACAGGGGGGGGAGAGACCCAGTACTTC. It translates to CASSPPTGGGETQYF. This chain links TRBV18 with TRBJ2-5; 9 bases align to TRBD1. There are 15 residues in the CDR3. Germline assignment: CDR1 KGHSH and CDR2 LQKENI. Trimming at V came to 0 bases and at J to 4 bases, leaving 3 bases not matched to a gene.

The chain is built from TRBV6-5 and TRBJ2-2; possible D gene TRBD2, 5 bases. In germline, CDR1 is MNHEY, CDR2 SVGAGI. The CDR3 sequence is 14 residues long. V lost 2 bases to trimming and J lost 3 bases, with 7 bases between them. The CDR3 coding sequence is TGTGCCAGCAGTTACCCCGGGGACACCGGGGAGCTGTTTTTT. Encoded protein: CASSYPGDTGELFF.

V usage is TRBV19 and J usage is TRBJ2-7; D is perhaps TRBD2 (7 bases). CDR3 length: 13 amino acids. V was shortened by 3 bases and J by 4 bases, with 10 bases between the two germline ends. Germline V lookup: CDR1 LNHDA, CDR2 SQIVND (reference sequence). The CDR3 spells CASSMEGGYEQYF. In nucleotides, the CDR3 is TGTGCCAGTAGTATGGAGGGGGGGTACGAGCAGTACTTC.

This chain uses TRBV15 with TRBJ2-7, with TRBD1 matching 10 bases. Germline V gene sequence: CDR1 LNHNV, CDR2 YYDKDF (reference sequence). CDR3 length: 15 amino acids. V gave up 3 bases and J gave up 6 bases; unmatched junction bases: 8. DNA of the CDR3: TGTGCCACCAGCAGGAGGGGACAGGGGAGCGCCGAGCAGTACTTC. Translating gives CATSRRGQGSAEQYF. The full variable domain, with the rest looked up from reference TRBV15 and TRBJ2-7, is DAMVIQNPRYQVTQFGKPVTLSCSQTLNHNVMYWYQQKSSQAPKLLFHYYDKDFNNEADTPDNFQSRRPNTSFCFLDIRSPGLGDTAMYLCATSRRGQGSAEQYFGPGTRLTVT.

This chain joins TRBV7-8 and TRBJ2-3, with TRBD2 identical over 12 bases. Germline V CDR1 and CDR2: SGHVS, FQNEAQ. The V and J ends lost 6 bases and 1 base, in that order; junction bases with no gene match: 2. The CDR3 runs 15 residues. Written as DNA, the CDR3 is TGTGCCAGCAGGAGGACTAGCGGGGGCACAGATACGCAGTATTTT. This translates into CASRRTSGGTDTQYF.

The gene calls are TRBV11-2 and TRBJ2-2, with a weak D call TRBD2 (6 bases). The CDR3 runs to 13 residues. V lost 5 bases, J lost 6 bases, and 10 bases lay in between. The germline V gene encodes CDR1 SGHAT and CDR2 FQNNGV. The CDR3 nucleotides are TGTGCCAGCAGCCCTGGAGGGGCCGGGGAGCTGTTTTTT. Its translation: CASSPGGAGELFF.

This sequence joins TRBV5-1 and TRBJ2-7, with 8 bases fitting TRBD2. This CDR3 is built from 17 residues. The V segment lost 2 bases and the J segment 4 bases; nucleotides outside the gene matches: 14. CDR1 and CDR2 from the germline V gene are SGHRS and YFSETQ. CDR3 nucleotide sequence: TGCGCCAGCAGCTTCCGCGGGGGGCCCCTTCTGGATTACGAGCAGTACTTC. Its protein product is CASSFRGGPLLDYEQYF.

The chain's CDR3 is CAISDSGGAQFF. The CDR3 DNA sequence: TGTGCCATCAGTGATTCAGGAGGAGCTCAATTCTTC. The chain joins TRBV10-3 to TRBJ2-1, with a tentative D call TRBD2 (5 bases). V was trimmed by 3 bases and J by 16 bases, leaving 16 bases between them. This CDR3 is built from 12 residues. The germline V gene has CDR1 ENHRY and CDR2 SYGVKD.

This clone was picked up a small number of times. The chain has TRBV2 and TRBJ1-1; 7 bases line up with TRBD1. CDR3 length: 16 residues. Germline CDR1 reads SNHLY; CDR2 reads FYNNEI. The J segment lost 5 bases and the V segment lost 4 bases, leaving 13 bases of the junction unmatched. The CDR3 spells CASSARPGGGGTEAFF. As DNA, the CDR3 is TGTGCCAGCAGTGCCCGGCCAGGGGGTGGTGGAACTGAAGCTTTCTTT.